The clone carrying this TCR beta chain occurred once. The antigen remains unidentified. The data belong to a study of shared clonotypes between healthy human individuals. Study context: Those who served as donors were a couple of women and three men between the ages of 18 and 49. Study results and caveats: The sampled material consisted only of blood, and tissue repertoires are likely to differ. Rarefaction analysis demonstrated incomplete sorted-subset sequencing notwithstanding large depth. Generally, estimated richness proved larger in naive subsets than it did in memory subsets.

The germline CDR1 and CDR2 sequences are MDHEN and SYDVKM. The CDR3 is 12 amino acids. Measured with immunoSEQ multiplex PCR; TCRdb has only the in-frame clones, and not every one. This table holds approximately 700,000 clones, around 73% found once. Material: memory CD4+ T cells sorted from blood. Stated subset: CD45RA-negative fraction. V and J are TRBV28 and TRBJ1-1, with D maybe TRBD1 (6 bases). The sequence derives from a woman under 40 in good health. The CDR3 DNA follows: TGTGGGGCGAACGGGGGCCCTACGGGGGCTTTCTTT. This codes for CGANGGPTGAFF. The entire variable domain, with the rest obtained from reference TRBV28 and TRBJ1-1, is as follows: DVKVTQSSRYLVKRTGEKVFLECVQDMDHENMFWYRQDPGLGLRLIYFSYDVKMKEKGDIPEGYSVSREKKERFSLILESASTNQTSMYLCGANGGPTGAFFGQGTRLTVV.